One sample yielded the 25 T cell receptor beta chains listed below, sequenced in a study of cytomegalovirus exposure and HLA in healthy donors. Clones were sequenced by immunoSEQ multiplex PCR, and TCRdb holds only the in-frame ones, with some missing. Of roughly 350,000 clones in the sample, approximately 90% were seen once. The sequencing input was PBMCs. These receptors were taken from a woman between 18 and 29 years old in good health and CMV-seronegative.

The CDR3: CASSVGGLAVTGELFF. CDR3 sequence (DNA): TGTGCCAGCAGCGTAGGGGGACTAGCGGTAACCGGGGAGCTGTTTTTT. V gene TRBV9 combines with J gene TRBJ2-2; 11 positions match TRBD2. CDR1 SGDLS and CDR2 YYNGEE come from the germline V gene. The CDR3 extends over 16 amino acids. J was trimmed by 5 bases and V by 0 bases; bases with no gene match: 3.

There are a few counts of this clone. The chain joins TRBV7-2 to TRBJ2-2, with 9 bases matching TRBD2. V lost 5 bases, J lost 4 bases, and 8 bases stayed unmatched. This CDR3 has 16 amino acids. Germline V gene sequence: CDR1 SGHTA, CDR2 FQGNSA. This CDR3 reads CASSPRPSGTTGELFF. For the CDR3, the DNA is TGTGCCAGCAGCCCTAGGCCTAGCGGGACCACCGGGGAGCTGTTTTTT.

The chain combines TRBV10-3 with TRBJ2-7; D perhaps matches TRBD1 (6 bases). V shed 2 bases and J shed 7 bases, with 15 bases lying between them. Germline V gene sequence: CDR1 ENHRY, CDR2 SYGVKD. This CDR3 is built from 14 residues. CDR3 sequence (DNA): TGTGCCATCAGTGAGGGGACAACGACAAGGGAGCAGTACTTC. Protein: CAISEGTTTREQYF.

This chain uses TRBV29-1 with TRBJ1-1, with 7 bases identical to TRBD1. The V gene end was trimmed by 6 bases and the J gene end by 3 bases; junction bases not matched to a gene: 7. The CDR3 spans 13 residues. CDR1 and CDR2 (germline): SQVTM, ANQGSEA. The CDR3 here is CSVSRQGDTEAFF. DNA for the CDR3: TGCAGCGTATCGCGGCAGGGGGACACTGAAGCTTTCTTT.

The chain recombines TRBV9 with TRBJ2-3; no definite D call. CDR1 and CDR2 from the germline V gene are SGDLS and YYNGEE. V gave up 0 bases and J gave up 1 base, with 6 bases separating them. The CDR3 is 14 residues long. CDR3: CASSVAGRTDTQYF. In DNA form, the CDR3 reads TGTGCCAGCAGCGTAGCTGGGCGCACAGATACGCAGTATTTT.

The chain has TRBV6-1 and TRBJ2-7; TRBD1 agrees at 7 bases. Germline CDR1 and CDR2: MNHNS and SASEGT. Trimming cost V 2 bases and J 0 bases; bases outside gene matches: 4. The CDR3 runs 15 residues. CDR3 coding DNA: TGTGCCAGCAGTGAACGGACAGGATCCTCCTACGAGCAGTACTTC. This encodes CASSERTGSSYEQYF.

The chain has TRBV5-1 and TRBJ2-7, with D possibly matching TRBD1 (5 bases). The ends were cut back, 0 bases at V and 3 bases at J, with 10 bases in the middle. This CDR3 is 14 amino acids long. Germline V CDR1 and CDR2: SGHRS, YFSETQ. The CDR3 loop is CASSLEARDYEQYF. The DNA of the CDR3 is TGCGCCAGCAGCTTGGAGGCCAGGGACTACGAGCAGTACTTC.

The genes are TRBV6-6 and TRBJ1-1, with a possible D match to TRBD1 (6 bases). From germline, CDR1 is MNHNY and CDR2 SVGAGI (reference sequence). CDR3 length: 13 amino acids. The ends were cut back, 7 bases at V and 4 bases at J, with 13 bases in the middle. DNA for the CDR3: TGTGCCAGCAAAAGACAGGTTGGCACTGAAGCTTTCTTT. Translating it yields CASKRQVGTEAFF.

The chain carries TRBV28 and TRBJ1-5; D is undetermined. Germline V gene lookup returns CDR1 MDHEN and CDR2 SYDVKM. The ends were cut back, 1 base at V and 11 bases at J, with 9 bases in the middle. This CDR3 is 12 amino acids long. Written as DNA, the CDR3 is TGTGCCAGCAGTTTATTGCGTGTATCCCAGCATTTT. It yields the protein CASSLLRVSQHF.

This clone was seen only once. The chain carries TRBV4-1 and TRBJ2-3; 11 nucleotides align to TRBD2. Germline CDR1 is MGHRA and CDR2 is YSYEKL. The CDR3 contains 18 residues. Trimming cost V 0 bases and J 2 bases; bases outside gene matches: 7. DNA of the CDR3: TGCGCCAGCAGCCAAGATCCCTTAGCGGGAGGGTCCACAGATACGCAGTATTTT. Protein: CASSQDPLAGGSTDTQYF.

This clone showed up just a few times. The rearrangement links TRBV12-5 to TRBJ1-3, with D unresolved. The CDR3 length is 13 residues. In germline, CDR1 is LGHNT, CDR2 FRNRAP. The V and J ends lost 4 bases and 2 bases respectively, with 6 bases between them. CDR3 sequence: CASGWGAGNTIYF. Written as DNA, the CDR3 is TGTGCTAGTGGTTGGGGAGCTGGAAACACCATATATTTT.

The CDR3 coding sequence is TGCAGCGTTGAAGATCAGGGAACTGAAGCTTTCTTT. Protein: CSVEDQGTEAFF. The gene calls are TRBV29-1 and TRBJ1-1; a weak D match, TRBD1 (5 bases). Germline loops: CDR1 SQVTM, CDR2 ANQGSEA. CDR3 size: 12 residues. V lost 0 bases and J 5 bases, leaving 7 bases between the germline ends.

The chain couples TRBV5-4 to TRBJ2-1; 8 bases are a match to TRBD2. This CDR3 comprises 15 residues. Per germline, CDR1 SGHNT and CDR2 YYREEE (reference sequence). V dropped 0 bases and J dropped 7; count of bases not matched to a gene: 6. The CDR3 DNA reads TGTGCCAGCAGCTTGGGGGCGGGAGGTCTAAATGAGCAGTTCTTC. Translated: CASSLGAGGLNEQFF.

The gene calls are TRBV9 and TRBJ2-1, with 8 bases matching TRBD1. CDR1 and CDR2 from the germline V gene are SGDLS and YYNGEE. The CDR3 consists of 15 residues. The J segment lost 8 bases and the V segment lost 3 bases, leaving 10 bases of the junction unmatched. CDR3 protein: CASSARQGNEDEQFF. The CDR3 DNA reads TGTGCCAGCAGCGCCAGACAGGGGAATGAAGATGAGCAGTTCTTC.

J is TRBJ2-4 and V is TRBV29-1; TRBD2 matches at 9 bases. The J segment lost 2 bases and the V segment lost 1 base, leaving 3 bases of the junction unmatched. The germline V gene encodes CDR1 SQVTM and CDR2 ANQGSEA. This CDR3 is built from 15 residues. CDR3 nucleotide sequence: TGCAGCGTTGAAGTAGCGGGAGCCCCCAAAAACATTCAGTACTTC. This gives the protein CSVEVAGAPKNIQYF.

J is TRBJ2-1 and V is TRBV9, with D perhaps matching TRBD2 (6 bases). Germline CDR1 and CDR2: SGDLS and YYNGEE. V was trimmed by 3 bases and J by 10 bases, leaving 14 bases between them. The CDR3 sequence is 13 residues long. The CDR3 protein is CASSAIAGNEQFF. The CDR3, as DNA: TGTGCCAGCAGCGCTATCGCGGGAAACGAGCAGTTCTTC.

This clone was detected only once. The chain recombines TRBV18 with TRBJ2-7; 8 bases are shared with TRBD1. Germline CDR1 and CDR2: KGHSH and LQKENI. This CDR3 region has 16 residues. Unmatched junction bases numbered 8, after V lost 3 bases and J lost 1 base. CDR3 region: CASSPEQGVPSYEQYF. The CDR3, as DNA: TGTGCCAGCTCACCGGAACAGGGGGTCCCTTCCTACGAGCAGTACTTC.

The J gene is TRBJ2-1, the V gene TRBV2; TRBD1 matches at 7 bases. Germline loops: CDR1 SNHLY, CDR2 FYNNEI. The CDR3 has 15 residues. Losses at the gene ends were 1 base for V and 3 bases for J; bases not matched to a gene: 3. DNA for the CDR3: TGTGCCAGCAGTGAAGAGGGGGCTATCTACAATGAGCAGTTCTTC. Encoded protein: CASSEEGAIYNEQFF.

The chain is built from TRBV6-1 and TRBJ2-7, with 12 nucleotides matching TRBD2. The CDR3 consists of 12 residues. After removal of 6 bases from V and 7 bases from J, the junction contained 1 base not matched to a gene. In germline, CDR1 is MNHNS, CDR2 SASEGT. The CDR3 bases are TGTGCCAGCAGCGGACTAGCGGGGGAGCAGTACTTC. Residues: CASSGLAGEQYF.

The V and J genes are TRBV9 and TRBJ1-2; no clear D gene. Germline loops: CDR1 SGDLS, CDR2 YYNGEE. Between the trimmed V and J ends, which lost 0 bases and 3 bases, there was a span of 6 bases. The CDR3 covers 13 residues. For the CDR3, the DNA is TGTGCCAGCAGCGTAGACAGCTACTATGGCTACACCTTC. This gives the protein CASSVDSYYGYTF.

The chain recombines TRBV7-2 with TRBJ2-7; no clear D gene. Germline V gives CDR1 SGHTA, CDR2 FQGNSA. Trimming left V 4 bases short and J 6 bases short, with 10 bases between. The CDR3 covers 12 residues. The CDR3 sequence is CASSSLLREQYF. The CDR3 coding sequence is TGTGCCAGCAGCTCACTTCTTCGCGAGCAGTACTTC.

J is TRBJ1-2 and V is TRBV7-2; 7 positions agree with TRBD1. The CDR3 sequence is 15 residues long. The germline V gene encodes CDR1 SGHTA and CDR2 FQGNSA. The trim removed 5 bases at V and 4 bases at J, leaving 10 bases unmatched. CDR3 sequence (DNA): TGTGCCAGCAGCCTAGAGGGGGCAGGGGGCTATGGCTACACCTTC. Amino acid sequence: CASSLEGAGGYGYTF.

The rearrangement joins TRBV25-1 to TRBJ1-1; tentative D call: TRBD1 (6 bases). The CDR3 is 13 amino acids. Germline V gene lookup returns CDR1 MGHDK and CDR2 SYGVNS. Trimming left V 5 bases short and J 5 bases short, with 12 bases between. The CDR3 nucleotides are TGTGCCAGCAGTTCCAGGACAGTTACTGAAGCTTTCTTT. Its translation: CASSSRTVTEAFF. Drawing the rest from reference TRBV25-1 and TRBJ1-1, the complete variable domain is EADIYQTPRYLVIGTGKKITLECSQTMGHDKMYWYQQDPGMELHLIHYSYGVNSTEKGDLSSESTVSRIRTEHFPLTLESARPSHTSQYLCASSSRTVTEAFFGQGTRLTVV.

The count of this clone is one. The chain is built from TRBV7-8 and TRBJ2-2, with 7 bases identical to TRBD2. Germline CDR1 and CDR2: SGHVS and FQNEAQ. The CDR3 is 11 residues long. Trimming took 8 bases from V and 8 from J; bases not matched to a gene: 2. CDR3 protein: CASGGGGELFF. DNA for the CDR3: TGTGCCAGCGGCGGGGGTGGGGAGCTGTTTTTT.

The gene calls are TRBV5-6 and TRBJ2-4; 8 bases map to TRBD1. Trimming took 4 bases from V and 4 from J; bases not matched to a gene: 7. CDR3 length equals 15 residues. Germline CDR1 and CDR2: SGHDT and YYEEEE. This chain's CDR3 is CASSPLTGDKNIQYF. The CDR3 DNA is TGTGCCAGCAGCCCGTTGACAGGGGATAAAAACATTCAGTACTTC.